Listed here are 8 T cell receptor beta chains from one sample, sequenced in a study of blood T cell repertoires in COVID-19. Generated by immunoSEQ multiplex PCR, the TCRdb table keeps only in-frame clones and is missing some. The sample holds some 290,000 clones; 81% are singletons and the top ten take under 3%. Sequenced input: peripheral blood. Source of these receptors: a woman aged 55-70 years with active or convalescent COVID-19.

In this sample, this clone turned up once. The chain employs TRBV30 and TRBJ2-1; TRBD2 aligns across 7 bases. CDR1 GTSNPN and CDR2 SVGIG come from the germline V gene (reference sequence). The CDR3 loop spans 14 amino acids. Germline trimming cut 0 bases from V and 8 bases from J; bases unmatched to any gene: 7. CDR3 sequence reads: CAWSVLAVRDEQFF. The DNA of the CDR3 is TGTGCCTGGAGTGTGCTAGCGGTTAGAGATGAGCAGTTCTTC.

The chain links TRBV19 to TRBJ1-4; no clear D. Germline CDR1 is LNHDA and CDR2 is SQIVND (reference sequence). The V and J ends lost 5 bases and 13 bases respectively, with 17 bases between them. The CDR3 length is 13 residues. CDR3 amino acids: CASSSQPGGTLFF. The DNA for the CDR3 is TGTGCCAGTAGTTCCCAGCCGGGAGGTACACTGTTTTTT.

The chain employs TRBV6-2 or TRBV6-3 and TRBJ1-5; D call uncertain. The V end lost 6 bases, the J end lost 4 bases, and 7 bases lay between the germline ends. The CDR3 runs to 12 residues. The germline V gene has CDR1 MNHEY and CDR2 SVGEGT. CDR3: CASSLLNQPQHF. The CDR3 DNA sequence: TGTGCCAGCAGCCTTTTAAATCAGCCCCAGCATTTT.

The chain is built from TRBV6-5 and TRBJ1-1; TRBD1 matches at 11 bases. Looked up from germline, CDR1 is MNHEY and CDR2 is SVGAGI. Trimming cost V 6 bases and J 2 bases; bases outside gene matches: 5. The CDR3 spans 15 residues. Here the CDR3 reads CASSGQGARNTEAFF. CDR3 bases: TGTGCCAGCAGCGGACAGGGGGCGAGAAACACTGAAGCTTTCTTT.

The chain couples TRBV7-6 to TRBJ2-5; TRBD1 is a possible D gene (5 bases). The CDR3 length is 20 residues. Germline V gene data show CDR1 as SGHVS and CDR2 as FNYEAQ. The germline V and J ends were trimmed by 7 bases and 4 bases, with 34 bases remaining between them. The CDR3 region is CASTEEVFSRVRWVGETQYF. The CDR3 bases are TGTGCCAGCACCGAAGAGGTTTTTAGCAGGGTCCGATGGGTTGGAGAGACCCAGTACTTC.

This clone is a singleton in its sample. CDR3: CATSGAGREVFPYEQYF. The CDR3 region has the DNA TGTGCCACCAGCGGGGCGGGGCGGGAGGTTTTTCCCTACGAGCAGTACTTC. The rearrangement links TRBV15 to TRBJ2-7; 8 positions match TRBD2. This CDR3 has 17 amino acids. The germline CDR1 and CDR2 sequences are LNHNV and YYDKDF (reference sequence). Trimming at V came to 5 bases and at J to 2 bases, leaving 14 bases not matched to a gene.

V usage is TRBV5-4 and J usage is TRBJ2-1, with a weak D call TRBD1 (5 bases). Per the germline V gene, CDR1 is SGHNT and CDR2 is YYREEE (reference sequence). CDR3 size: 17 residues. V was pared by 4 bases and J by 8 bases, with 25 bases between. The CDR3 here is CASSRDFAQGLIDEQFF. CDR3 sequence (DNA): TGTGCCAGCAGCCGAGATTTTGCGCAGGGTTTAATCGATGAGCAGTTCTTC.

V is TRBV7-8 and J is TRBJ1-5; TRBD1 agrees at 7 bases. The junction had 12 bases not matched to a gene; V was cut back by 2 bases and J by 5 bases. The CDR3 extends over 17 amino acids. CDR1 is SGHVS and CDR2 is FQNEAQ in the germline V gene. The CDR3: CASSLFPLTGNYQPQHF. The CDR3 DNA reads TGTGCCAGCAGCTTATTTCCACTGACAGGGAACTATCAGCCCCAGCATTTT.